There are many counts of the clone carrying this T cell receptor (beta chain). The CDR3 runs to 17 residues. The V gene's germline CDR1 is LGHDT and CDR2 YNNKEL (reference sequence). The V end lost 0 bases, the J end lost 3 bases, and 16 bases lay between the germline ends. The record originates from a study of T cells after yellow fever vaccination. Study-wide context: EM, EMRA, CM and Tscm memory subsets were sorted using CD3, CD45RA, CCR7 and CD95. Study-wide results and limits: Abundant bulk-derived clonotypes could contaminate FACS-sorted repertoires. The appearance of a small share of clonotypes in both CD4 and CD8 compartments was observed.

The TCR cDNA carried a universal primer site and UMIs from 5'RACE template switching. Each CDR3 protein gets one entry after TCRdb re-called the 5' RACE reads with MiXCR. The sample holds tens of thousands of distinct CDR3 sequences, roughly 5% seen once. This chain links TRBV3-1 with TRBJ2-3, with a tentative D call TRBD1 (6 bases). This TCR derives from a man in his late teens or twenties who received the YFV17D yellow fever vaccine. The material sequenced was PBMCs, either bulk or a sorted T-cell subset (CD4+, CD8+, memory, or dextramer-sorted; not recorded which), taken about 49 days after the first yellow fever vaccination. For the CDR3, the DNA is TGTGCCAGCAGCCAAGACGTCGGCAGGGGCGGAACAGATACGCAGTATTTT. This gives the protein CASSQDVGRGGTDTQYF.